The clone carrying this TCR beta chain has a handful of counts. Its antigen is still unknown. The data originate from a study of cytotoxic CD8 clonotypes in ibrutinib-treated CLL. Study in general: Among patients, around 25 responded partially and 2 completely; around 14 then stayed remitted and roughly 12 progressed after median approximately 70 months. Whole-study findings and limits: Among the clonotypes, public ones were uncommon and contracted or held stable on treatment.

The CDR3 sequence is 16 residues long. Germline CDR1 is MGHRA and CDR2 is YSYEKL. V lost 5 bases and J lost 0; bases outside the gene matches: 8. Using immunoSEQ multiplex PCR, the repertoire was profiled, and TCRdb retains in-frame clones only, with some absent. The top ten hold 6% to 6.5% of the sample, which has around 330,000 clones, 60% to 80% seen once. The sample consisted of PBMCs, taken after 36 months of ibrutinib treatment. This sequence originates from a human donor with chronic lymphocytic leukemia. V is TRBV4-1 and J is TRBJ1-1; 8 bases map to TRBD1. CDR3 nucleotides: TGCGCCAGCAGCAAGGGGAGGGACAGGATGAACACTGAAGCTTTCTTT. Translated: CASSKGRDRMNTEAFF.